This is a list of T cell receptor beta chains from one sample in a study of graft-versus-host responses after intestinal transplantation. Some clones are missing from TCRdb's copy, which holds only in-frame ones; the method was immunoSEQ multiplex PCR. The sample carries 20,000 to 25,000 clones, 30% to 40% recorded once. The sequences come from alloreactive CD8+ T cells from a mixed lymphocyte reaction culture, collected before intestinal transplant. Receptor source: a human patient who received an intestinal transplant. Each CDR3 is given with its conserved first and last residue. The order of the fields is J gene, D gene, clone size, V gene, CDR3 DNA, CDR3 protein. D genes are given only for firm matches. Rows may omit the clone size; those that give it use once, few, many or a size class.

TRBJ2-1,-,-,TRBV7-6,TGTGCCAGCAGCCTACCCCGCCGGGGCCACGAATATGAGCAGTTCTTC,CASSLPRRGHEYEQFF
TRBJ1-2,TRBD1,-,TRBV27,TGTGCCAGCTTGGGACAGGGGGCGTATGGCTACACCTTC,CASLGQGAYGYTF
TRBJ1-2,-,few,TRBV4-1,TGCGCCAGCAGCCAAGGGGTCGGATTTAACTATGGCTACACCTTC,CASSQGVGFNYGYTF
TRBJ2-5,TRBD1,once,TRBV23-1,TGCGCCAGCAGTCAATCGACAGGGGTTCGGAAGACCCAGTACTTC,CASSQSTGVRKTQYF
TRBJ2-5,-,-,TRBV29-1,TGCAGCGTCGGGATCAGGGGCCTCTTACGAGAGACCCAGTACTTC,CSVGIRGLLRETQYF
TRBJ2-3,TRBD2,-,TRBV5-4,TGTGCCAGCAGCCCCGGGACTAGCGGGCCCACAGATACGCAGTATTTT,CASSPGTSGPTDTQYF
TRBJ2-5,TRBD1,few,TRBV6-1,TGTGCCAGCAGTTCGACAGGGGGCGGAGGAGAGACCCAGTACTTC,CASSSTGGGGETQYF
TRBJ1-2,-,few,TRBV7-9,TGTGCCAGCAGCCTCGACAGCGGCTATGGCTACACCTTC,CASSLDSGYGYTF
TRBJ2-1,TRBD2,-,TRBV4-2,TGTGCCAGCAGCTCCAGAACCGGGACTAGCGTCAATGAGCAGTTCTTC,CASSSRTGTSVNEQFF
TRBJ1-1,TRBD1,-,TRBV7-9,TGTGCCAGCAGCCCGAGGACAGGGGGAACTGAAGCTTTCTTT,CASSPRTGGTEAFF
TRBJ2-1,-,-,TRBV7-9,TGTGCCAGCAGCTTAGTAGCTAGCAGACATGAGCAGTTCTTC,CASSLVASRHEQFF
TRBJ1-5,-,once,TRBV27,TGTGCCAGCAGTCCCCTCAATCAGCCCCAGCATTTT,CASSPLNQPQHF
TRBJ2-7,-,-,TRBV28,TGTGCCAGCAGTTTACTGTCGGGGGCGCCCTACGAGCAGTACTTC,CASSLLSGAPYEQYF
TRBJ2-7,TRBD1,-,TRBV7-9,TGTGCCAGCAGCGAAAGACAGGGACCCGAGCAGTACTTC,CASSERQGPEQYF
TRBJ1-4,TRBD1,-,TRBV5-4,TGTGCCAGCAGTTCTCACAGGGGAAAACTGTTTTTT,CASSSHRGKLFF
TRBJ2-5,TRBD2,few,TRBV7-9,TGTGCCAGCAGCGAGCCGGGGGGGAGGGCCCAAGAGACCCAGTACTTC,CASSEPGGRAQETQYF
TRBJ2-1,-,-,TRBV4-3,TGCGCCAGCAGCCAAATATCAACTGCAGATGAGCAGTTCTTC,CASSQISTADEQFF
TRBJ2-3,-,few,TRBV4-1,TGCGCCAGCAGCCAAGAGCAGGGTTCAGATACGCAGTATTTT,CASSQEQGSDTQYF
TRBJ2-1,-,-,TRBV19,TGTGCCAGTAGTATAGGCGGGTCCCCCTACAATGAGCAGTTCTTC,CASSIGGSPYNEQFF
TRBJ2-7,-,few,TRBV6-6,TGTGCCAGCAGTTACCCGGACCGAGACTACGAGCAGTACTTC,CASSYPDRDYEQYF
TRBJ2-1,TRBD1,few,TRBV4-1,TGCGCCAGCAGCCAAGGTCCCGGGACAGGGGCCAATGAGCAGTTCTTC,CASSQGPGTGANEQFF
TRBJ2-7,-,-,TRBV6-1,TGTGCCAGCAGTTCGGACGGTAGTGGCTACGAGCAGTACTTC,CASSSDGSGYEQYF
TRBJ1-2,-,medium-sized,TRBV6-5,TGTGCCAGCAGTTACTCCCCACAGTATGGCTACACCTTC,CASSYSPQYGYTF
TRBJ1-1,-,-,TRBV6-5,TGTGCCAGCAGTTACTCCCCCCTGAACACTGAAGCTTTCTTT,CASSYSPLNTEAFF
TRBJ2-2,-,-,TRBV11-2,TGTGCCAGCAGCTCCGGGTTCTCCACCGGGGAGCTGTTTTTT,CASSSGFSTGELFF
TRBJ1-1,-,-,TRBV7-3,TGTGCCAGCAGCCCCCATGGGCCCGGGACCTCACTGAACACTGAAGCTTTCTTT,CASSPHGPGTSLNTEAFF
TRBJ2-1,TRBD1,few,TRBV7-2,TGTGCCAGCAGCTGGACAGGGGTGGATGAGCAGTTCTTC,CASSWTGVDEQFF
TRBJ2-7,-,medium-sized,TRBV10-2,TGCGCCAGCAGTCATGACATCTACGAGCAGTACTTC,CASSHDIYEQYF
TRBJ1-5,-,-,TRBV6-6,TGTGCCAGCAGTTACCGGGGGGATCAGCCCCAGCATTTT,CASSYRGDQPQHF
TRBJ2-3,-,-,TRBV21-1,TGTGCCAGCAGCAAAGCGCTGCGGCATGATAAGGGGGGGGACAACCCGAAGGCAGATACGCAGTATTTT,CASSKALRHDKGGDNPKADTQYF
TRBJ2-1,-,-,TRBV10-3,TGTGCCATAAATCGGACACCTAGAGATGAGCAGTTCTTC,CAINRTPRDEQFF
TRBJ2-7,-,few,TRBV4-1,TGCGCCAGCAGCCAAGTGTCGCAGCCGGTCTACGAGCAGTACTTC,CASSQVSQPVYEQYF
TRBJ2-3,-,few,TRBV11-2,TGTGCCAGCAGCCTCCCCGGGTCGGATACGCAGTATTTT,CASSLPGSDTQYF
TRBJ2-7,TRBD2,-,TRBV29-1,TGCAGCGTTGAAGACGACCCTAGCGGGAGGGCCGACTACGAGCAGTACTTC,CSVEDDPSGRADYEQYF
TRBJ1-2,-,-,TRBV4-1,TGCGCCAGCAGCTCCCTGCCCGGAGGTAACTATGGCTACACCTTC,CASSSLPGGNYGYTF
TRBJ1-2,-,medium-sized,TRBV5-6,TGTGCCAGCAGCTCGGACGGGCTTGGGATTAACTATGGCTACACCTTC,CASSSDGLGINYGYTF
TRBJ2-7,-,-,TRBV15,TGTGCCACCAGCAGCCAAAACTCCTACGAGCAGTACTTC,CATSSQNSYEQYF
TRBJ1-1,-,-,TRBV5-1,TGCGCCAGCAGCTTGGGGGGCGAGGACACTGAAGCTTTCTTT,CASSLGGEDTEAFF
TRBJ2-7,-,-,TRBV6-5,TGTGCCAGCAGCGTTTTTGGGGAGAGCTACGAGCAGTACTTC,CASSVFGESYEQYF
TRBJ2-7,TRBD2,few,TRBV7-6,TGTGCCAGCAGTCCCGGACTAGCGGGATACGAGCAGTACTTC,CASSPGLAGYEQYF
TRBJ2-3,-,-,TRBV7-9,TGTGCCAGCAGTCCAAGCGGACCTAGCACAGATACGCAGTATTTT,CASSPSGPSTDTQYF
TRBJ2-7,-,-,TRBV4-3,TGCGCCAGCAGCCAAGCGACAGAGTCTTACGAGCAGTACTTC,CASSQATESYEQYF
TRBJ1-2,-,few,TRBV7-9,TGTGCCAGCAGCTCTTTGGGAGTGATCTATGGCTACACCTTC,CASSSLGVIYGYTF
TRBJ2-7,TRBD1,few,TRBV5-6,TGTGCCAGCAGCTTGGGGGGACAGGCCTACGAGCAGTACTTC,CASSLGGQAYEQYF
TRBJ2-1,-,-,TRBV19,TGTGCCAGTAGTGCGGACTCCTACAATGAGCAGTTCTTC,CASSADSYNEQFF
TRBJ2-7,-,few,TRBV6-5,TGTGCCAGCAGTGACGGGCACGAGCAGTACTTC,CASSDGHEQYF
TRBJ2-7,-,few,TRBV4-2,TGTGCCAGCAGCCCGGGAGCGGGCCCCTACGAGCAGTACTTC,CASSPGAGPYEQYF
TRBJ1-1,-,-,TRBV4-1,TGCGCCAGCAGCCAAGATGGAGGGGATAGGGGAAAAACTGAAGCTTTCTTT,CASSQDGGDRGKTEAFF
TRBJ2-1,TRBD2,few,TRBV4-1,TGCGCCAGCAGCCAAGATCCGGGACTAGTATCATATGAGCAGTTCTTC,CASSQDPGLVSYEQFF
TRBJ2-1,-,-,TRBV4-3,TGCGCCAGCAGCCAAGTTGGCCCCAATGAGCAGTTCTTC,CASSQVGPNEQFF
TRBJ2-7,TRBD1,-,TRBV5-6,TGTGCCAGCAGCTTGTGGAACAGGGGTGGGGACGAGCAGTACTTC,CASSLWNRGGDEQYF
TRBJ2-7,-,-,TRBV10-2,TGCGCCAGCAGGGGTCAGGGTTCCTACGAGCAGTACTTC,CASRGQGSYEQYF
TRBJ2-5,-,-,TRBV29-1,TGCAGCGTTGGAAGGGGCAACGACCAAGAGACCCAGTACTTC,CSVGRGNDQETQYF
TRBJ2-7,TRBD2,-,TRBV7-7,TGTGCCAGCAGTCCGGGACTAGCGGGGGGGCCGTACGAGCAGTACTTC,CASSPGLAGGPYEQYF